The 21 T cell receptor beta chains below come from one sample, sequenced in a study of blood T cell repertoires in COVID-19. TCRdb's copy holds only in-frame clones and misses some; the assay was immunoSEQ multiplex PCR. The sample gives a few hundred thousand clones, around 89% of which show up once; around 0.8% is in the top ten. Sequenced: peripheral blood. The source is a man aged 25-45 years with acute or convalescent COVID-19.

In regard to this clone: Germline is not matched at one junction end, which may reflect a read error. The V and J genes are TRBV6-5 and TRBJ2-2; D is possibly TRBD1 (6 bases). The CDR3 has 15 amino acids. CDR1 is MNHEY, CDR2 SVGAGI, per germline. For the CDR3, the DNA is TGTGCCAGCAGATACAGGGCAGGGAACCCCGGGGAGCTGTTTTTT. Protein product: CASRYRAGNPGELFF.

This chain connects TRBV2 to TRBJ2-2; tentatively, D is TRBD2 (6 bases). The V gene lost 10 bases and the J gene lost 2 bases, with 20 bases spanning the gap. This CDR3 region has 16 residues. Germline CDR1 SNHLY, CDR2 FYNNEI. For the CDR3, the DNA is TGTGCCACTTTAATGGACGGGAGCCTAAACACCGGGGAGCTGTTTTTT. Translated: CATLMDGSLNTGELFF.

The chain is built from TRBV18 and TRBJ1-4, with a possible D match to TRBD1 (5 bases). The ends were cut back, 1 base at V and 2 bases at J, with 14 bases in the middle. Per germline, CDR1 KGHSH and CDR2 LQKENI. This CDR3 is 17 amino acids long. CDR3 loop: CASSPRNSRGTNEKLFF. CDR3 DNA: TGTGCCAGCTCACCACGGAATTCAAGGGGTACTAATGAAAAACTGTTTTTT.

Notes on this clone: At the DNA level, this CDR3 is encoded by other sequences in the same sample as well. This chain links TRBV19 with TRBJ2-1; D uncertain. The CDR3 covers 13 residues. Germline CDR1 and CDR2: LNHDA and SQIVND (reference sequence). V lost 3 bases to trimming and J lost 4 bases, with 7 bases between them. DNA of the CDR3: TGTGCCAGTAGTATTGACTCATACAATGAGCAGTTCTTC. It translates to CASSIDSYNEQFF.

The J gene is TRBJ2-6, the V gene TRBV7-6, with D possibly TRBD2 on 6 matching bases. CDR1 is SGHVS and CDR2 is FNYEAQ in the germline V gene. This CDR3 has 16 amino acids. V lost 4 bases to trimming and J lost 2 bases, with 12 bases between them. For the CDR3, the DNA is TGTGCCAGCAGCTCCGGTGGAGGGACTGGGGCCAACGTCCTGACTTTC. It specifies CASSSGGGTGANVLTF.

This clone was picked up one time. The J gene is TRBJ1-1, the V gene TRBV30; D ambiguous. Trimming took off 4 bases at V and 1 base at J, with 10 bases between the two ends. This CDR3 has 13 amino acids. Germline V gives CDR1 GTSNPN, CDR2 SVGIG (reference sequence). The CDR3: CAWTGLRNTEAFF. In DNA, the CDR3 is TGTGCCTGGACAGGTTTGAGGAACACTGAAGCTTTCTTT.

The chain couples TRBV23-1 to TRBJ1-1; TRBD1 might be the D (5 bases). TRBV23-1 is identified as an open reading frame with a role that is uncertain. V was cut by 2 bases and J by 4 bases, with 17 bases left in between. The CDR3 is 16 amino acids. The CDR3 nucleotides are TGCGCCAGCAGTCAACTCGGACGCCAAAGGGGCACTGAAGCTTTCTTT. As protein: CASSQLGRQRGTEAFF.

In regard to this clone: An end of the junction differs from the germline gene, which may be a read error. V and J are TRBV6-5 and TRBJ1-1, with D possibly TRBD1 on 5 matching bases. There are 13 residues in the CDR3. Germline lookup yields CDR1 MNHEY and CDR2 SVGAGI. The CDR3, as DNA: TGTGCCAGCAGTCAGACCTCCGGGACTGGAGCTTTCTTT. Translating gives CASSQTSGTGAFF.

V is TRBV27 and J is TRBJ2-3; a weak D match, TRBD2 (5 bases). V was clipped by 8 bases and J by 1 base, with 16 bases between them. The CDR3 extends over 15 amino acids. Germline CDR1 MNHEY, CDR2 SMNVEV (reference sequence). In DNA, the CDR3 is TGTGCCAGCCCTCACGAAGACGGGGGCACAGATACGCAGTATTTT. Amino acids: CASPHEDGGTDTQYF.

The V call is TRBV2, the J call TRBJ1-1, with 8 bases lining up with TRBD1. The germline V gene encodes CDR1 SNHLY and CDR2 FYNNEI. V lost 10 bases and J lost 1; bases outside the gene matches: 11. The CDR3 is 15 amino acids. As DNA, the CDR3 is TGTGCCACCAAAGGACAGGGTGTCTCGAACACTGAAGCTTTCTTT. As protein: CATKGQGVSNTEAFF. The whole variable domain, remainder taken from reference TRBV2 and TRBJ1-1, is EPEVTQTPSHQVTQMGQEVILRCVPISNHLYFYWYRQILGQKVEFLVSFYNNEISEKSEIFDDQFSVERPDGSNFTLKIRSTKLEDSAMYFCATKGQGVSNTEAFFGQGTRLTVV.

The J gene is TRBJ2-3, the V gene TRBV18, with D uncertain. The CDR3 runs 15 residues. Germline-derived CDR1 and CDR2 are KGHSH and LQKENI. The germline V and J ends were trimmed by 2 bases and 0 bases, with 9 bases remaining between them. The CDR3 sequence: CASSPVKTSTDTQYF. Written as DNA, the CDR3 is TGTGCCAGCTCACCAGTCAAAACTAGCACAGATACGCAGTATTTT. Together with reference TRBV18 and TRBJ2-3, the CDR3 gives the full variable domain: NAGVMQNPRHLVRRRGQEARLRCSPMKGHSHVYWYRQLPEEGLKFMVYLQKENIIDESGMPKERFSAEFPKEGPSILRIQQVVRGDSAAYFCASSPVKTSTDTQYFGPGTRLTVL.

V and J are TRBV7-3 and TRBJ1-6; 9 bases are a match to TRBD1. This CDR3 is 15 amino acids long. V gave up 2 bases and J gave up 9 bases; unmatched junction bases: 5. Germline V CDR1 and CDR2: SGHTA, FQGTGA. The CDR3 nucleotides read TGTGCCAGCAGCTTAGACAGGGGGGAAACTTCACCCCTCCACTTT. This codes for CASSLDRGETSPLHF.

The chain joins TRBV29-1 to TRBJ2-5, with 7 bases lining up with TRBD2. The CDR3 length is 13 residues. J gave up 4 bases and V 6 bases, and 8 bases lay outside the gene matches. CDR1 SQVTM and CDR2 ANQGSEA come from the germline V gene. In nucleotides, the CDR3 is TGCAGCGTGGCGACTAGCCTCCTAGAGACCCAGTACTTC. Translated, it gives CSVATSLLETQYF.

This clone was seen more than once but under ten times. V is TRBV12-5 and J is TRBJ1-1, with D maybe TRBD1 (6 bases). The CDR3 consists of 15 residues. Germline V lookup: CDR1 LGHNT, CDR2 FRNRAP. V was shortened by 1 base and J by 11 bases, with 20 bases between the two germline ends. Here the CDR3 reads CASGLDGVLGALAFF. The CDR3 DNA sequence: TGTGCTAGTGGTTTGGACGGGGTATTGGGGGCGTTGGCTTTCTTT.

The sample holds one count of this clone. The V call is TRBV3-1 (or the pseudogene TRBV3-2), the J call TRBJ2-7; D is uncertain. V was cut by 1 base and J by 3 bases, with 10 bases left in between. CDR1 is LGHDT and CDR2 is YNNKEL in the germline V gene (reference sequence). CDR3 length: 14 residues. In DNA, the CDR3 is TGTGCCAGCAGCCAAGCTATAGTTGGCTACGAGCAGTACTTC. Translation gives CASSQAIVGYEQYF.

The chain recombines TRBV10-3 with TRBJ1-2; tentatively, D is TRBD1 (6 bases). V was pared by 10 bases and J by 5 bases, with 17 bases between. Germline assignment: CDR1 ENHRY and CDR2 SYGVKD. The CDR3 sequence is 13 residues long. The CDR3 here is CANRDTAMYGYTF. In DNA, the CDR3 is TGTGCCAACCGGGACACTGCAATGTATGGCTACACCTTC.

V gene TRBV6-2 or TRBV6-3 combines with J gene TRBJ2-1; D is perhaps TRBD2 (7 bases). The V end was cut by 3 bases, the J end by 5 bases, with 14 bases between. The CDR3 has 15 residues. Germline V gives CDR1 MNHEY, CDR2 SVGEGT. The CDR3 is CASSYRRGGDNEQFF. CDR3 nucleotides: TGTGCCAGCAGTTATAGGAGGGGGGGAGACAATGAGCAGTTCTTC.

V gene TRBV10-1 combines with J gene TRBJ2-5, with D tentatively TRBD2 (6 bases). The CDR3 is 17 amino acids. Trimming removed 3 bases at V and 7 bases at J, with 24 bases between. From germline, CDR1 is WNHNN and CDR2 SYGVQD (reference sequence). The CDR3 loop reads CASSEGGGGTHVRTQYF. CDR3 in DNA: TGCGCCAGCAGTGAAGGAGGCGGCGGGACTCACGTCCGGACCCAGTACTTC.

CDR3 residues: CASSESDRMWGYTF. The CDR3 nucleotides read TGCGCCAGCAGTGAGTCAGACAGGATGTGGGGCTACACCTTC. The chain carries TRBV10-2 and TRBJ1-2; possible D gene TRBD1, 6 bases. The CDR3 is made up of 14 amino acids. Deletions cut 0 bases from V and 8 bases from J, with 13 bases between. Germline V gene data show CDR1 as WSHSY and CDR2 as SAAADI.

This chain connects TRBV5-1 to TRBJ1-2; maybe TRBD1 (6 bases). The CDR3 has 17 amino acids. V was pared by 0 bases and J by 2 bases, with 17 bases between. Per germline, CDR1 SGHRS and CDR2 YFSETQ. In DNA form, the CDR3 reads TGCGCCAGCAGCTTGGCTCCATTGGGGGCAACAAACTATGGCTACACCTTC. It codes for CASSLAPLGATNYGYTF.

The V and J genes are TRBV5-1 and TRBJ1-2, with D perhaps TRBD1 (5 bases). V dropped 0 bases and J dropped 3 bases, with 15 bases sitting between them. CDR3 length: 16 residues. Per germline, CDR1 SGHRS and CDR2 YFSETQ. CDR3 loop: CASSLGGGAVDYGYTF. The CDR3 nucleotides are TGCGCCAGCAGCTTGGGAGGCGGGGCAGTGGACTATGGCTACACCTTC.